This TCR beta chain derives from a study of blood T cell repertoires in COVID-19. In the study overall: COVID-19 samples from acute and convalescent phases originated in the United States, Italy and Spain.

This clone was observed a handful of times. The V and J ends lost 8 bases and 4 bases respectively, with 12 bases between them. CDR1 GTSNPN and CDR2 SVGIG come from the germline V gene (reference sequence). This CDR3 has 12 residues. The data were produced by immunoSEQ multiplex PCR, yet TCRdb's version contains in-frame clones alone and is incomplete. This table holds around 30,000 clones, roughly 84% found once. This TCR came from a human donor in a cohort sampled during active COVID-19. What was sequenced was peripheral blood. The rearrangement uses TRBV30 and TRBJ1-3; D might be TRBD1 (5 bases). The CDR3 loop is CARDLRGNTIYF. As DNA, the CDR3 is TGTGCCAGGGACTTACGCGGAAACACCATATATTTT.